These 27 T cell receptor beta chains were sequenced from one sample in a study of blood T cell repertoires in COVID-19. Measured with immunoSEQ multiplex PCR; TCRdb has only the in-frame clones, and not every one. Counted here are about 75,000 clones, 70% to 80% occurring once; the ten biggest clones make up 5.4%. Sequenced input: peripheral blood. The receptors derive from a woman older than 75 with active or convalescent COVID-19.

This clone was seen once. The V call is TRBV6-5, the J call TRBJ1-2; weak D call: TRBD1 (6 bases). This CDR3 has 14 residues. The V and J ends lost 2 bases and 6 bases respectively, with 13 bases between them. In germline, CDR1 is MNHEY, CDR2 SVGAGI. This CDR3 is CASSYMEGGDGYTF. DNA for the CDR3: TGTGCCAGCAGTTACATGGAGGGGGGGGATGGCTACACCTTC.

The rearrangement links TRBV7-2 to TRBJ1-2, with a weak D call TRBD1 (6 bases). This CDR3 spans 14 amino acids. CDR1 and CDR2 (germline): SGHTA, FQGNSA. Between the trimmed V and J ends, which lost 4 bases and 4 bases, there was a span of 13 bases. CDR3 in amino acids: CASSSQQGGYGYTF. DNA of the CDR3: TGTGCCAGCAGCTCCCAACAGGGTGGCTATGGCTACACCTTC.

As DNA, the CDR3 is TGCGCCAGCAGCCAAGGGACTAGCGGGGGGGCCGGGAATACGCAGTATTTT. The encoded protein is CASSQGTSGGAGNTQYF. The rearrangement joins TRBV4-3 to TRBJ2-3, with 15 bases identical to TRBD2. CDR3 size: 17 residues. Germline V gene lookup returns CDR1 LGHNA and CDR2 YSLEER. The J segment lost 7 bases and the V segment lost 1 base, leaving 6 bases of the junction unmatched.

The genes are TRBV7-2 and TRBJ2-1; 10 bases agree with TRBD2. Germline-derived CDR1 and CDR2 are SGHTA and FQGNSA. V trimming: 5 bases; J trimming: 5 bases; junction bases outside the gene matches: 6. The CDR3 is 15 residues long. The CDR3 here is CASSPSGGGNNEQFF. CDR3 DNA sequence: TGTGCCAGCAGCCCAAGCGGGGGGGGGAACAATGAGCAGTTCTTC.

The rearrangement joins TRBV6-4 to TRBJ2-7; 11 bases map to TRBD2. J lost 2 bases, V lost 2 bases, and 5 bases had no gene match. The CDR3 contains 16 residues. The germline gives CDR1 MRHNA, CDR2 SNTAGT. The CDR3 spells CASSDPTSGSPYEQYF. The CDR3 bases are TGTGCCAGCAGTGACCCTACTAGCGGGAGCCCCTACGAGCAGTACTTC.

This clone has a handful of counts. The V and J genes are TRBV5-6 and TRBJ2-7; 9 nucleotides match TRBD2. Looked up from germline, CDR1 is SGHDT and CDR2 is YYEEEE. With V trimmed by 3 bases and J by 5 bases, 9 bases remained unmatched. There are 15 residues in the CDR3. Here the CDR3 DNA reads TGTGCCAGCAGCTGGAGCGTAGCGGGAGTTGACGAGCAGTACTTC. Protein sequence: CASSWSVAGVDEQYF.

The V and J genes are TRBV15 and TRBJ2-1, with D maybe TRBD2 (5 bases). The germline V and J ends were trimmed by 1 base and 0 bases, with 7 bases remaining between them. The CDR3 sequence is 15 residues long. The germline V gene has CDR1 LNHNV and CDR2 YYDKDF (reference sequence). CDR3: CATSRGRSSYNEQFF. The DNA of the CDR3 is TGTGCCACCAGCAGAGGGAGGTCCTCCTACAATGAGCAGTTCTTC.

This rearrangement joins TRBV13 to TRBJ2-7, with a weak D call TRBD2 (6 bases). Germline V gene sequence: CDR1 PRHDT, CDR2 FYEKMQ (reference sequence). Trimming took 3 bases from V and 2 from J, leaving 14 bases between them. This CDR3 is 15 amino acids long. CDR3: CASSFRTSQPYEQYF. As DNA, the CDR3 is TGTGCCAGCAGCTTCCGTACTAGCCAACCCTACGAGCAGTACTTC. The entire variable domain, with the rest obtained from reference TRBV13 and TRBJ2-7, is as follows: AAGVIQSPRHLIKEKRETATLKCYPIPRHDTVYWYQQGPGQDPQFLISFYEKMQSDKGSIPDRFSAQQFSDYHSELNMSSLELGDSALYFCASSFRTSQPYEQYFGPGTRLTVT.

The V and J genes are TRBV19 and TRBJ2-2; the match to TRBD1 covers 7 bases. Looked up from germline, CDR1 is LNHDA and CDR2 is SQIVND (reference sequence). Trimming cost V 7 bases and J 3 bases; bases outside gene matches: 8. The CDR3 contains 15 residues. The CDR3, as DNA: TGTGCCAGTACGGCCTACAGGGGCGACACCGGGGAGCTGTTTTTT. Protein product: CASTAYRGDTGELFF.

This chain joins TRBV2 and TRBJ2-1; 10 bases fit TRBD2. The germline V gene has CDR1 SNHLY and CDR2 FYNNEI. CDR3 size: 15 residues. The trim removed 2 bases at V and 9 bases at J, leaving 7 bases unmatched. CDR3 coding DNA: TGTGCCAGCAGTGAAAGGATGGGGACTAGCGTTGAGCAGTTCTTC. This sequence encodes CASSERMGTSVEQFF.

This clone was detected only once. The CDR3 nucleotides read TGTGCCAGCAGCCCGACAGGGACCGGGGAGCTGTTTTTT. Protein: CASSPTGTGELFF. The chain uses TRBV7-9 and TRBJ2-2, with TRBD1 matching over 7 bases. Germline V gene sequence: CDR1 SEHNR, CDR2 FQNEAQ (reference sequence). The ends lost 5 bases at V and 5 bases at J; junction bases unmatched: 2. The CDR3 runs 13 residues.

This clone was seen a single time. The chain joins TRBV6-2 or TRBV6-3 to TRBJ1-5; TRBD1 aligns across 9 bases. Germline assignment: CDR1 MNHEY and CDR2 SVGEGT. CDR3 length: 19 amino acids. V was clipped by 3 bases and J by 4 bases; unmatched bases: 16. CDR3 nucleotide sequence: TGTGCCAGCAGTTATGTTCTGAGACCGGGACAGGGAAGGAATCAGCCCCAGCATTTT. It codes for CASSYVLRPGQGRNQPQHF.

The genes are TRBV6-2 or TRBV6-3 and TRBJ1-1, with 7 positions matching TRBD1. Trimming at V came to 5 bases and at J to 0 bases, leaving 18 bases not matched to a gene. CDR3 length: 19 residues. Germline V gene lookup returns CDR1 MNHEY and CDR2 SVGEGT. CDR3 residues: CASSIGLTGWAPMNTEAFF. CDR3 bases: TGTGCCAGCAGTATCGGGTTGACAGGGTGGGCGCCAATGAACACTGAAGCTTTCTTT.

The rearrangement uses TRBV14 and TRBJ2-7, with TRBD1 identical over 7 bases. CDR3 length: 13 residues. J was trimmed by 6 bases and V by 2 bases; bases with no gene match: 4. Germline CDR1 and CDR2: SGHDN and FVKESK. In DNA, the CDR3 is TGTGCCAGCAGCCAAAGGCACAGGGGCGAGCAGTACTTC. Amino acids: CASSQRHRGEQYF.

The chain combines TRBV12-3 or TRBV12-4 with TRBJ1-5; D not certain. The V gene lost 2 bases and the J gene lost 7 bases, with 6 bases spanning the gap. The CDR3 runs to 12 residues. The CDR3 coding sequence is TGTGCCAGCAGTTTATTGGGCCAGCCCCAGCATTTT. Encoded protein: CASSLLGQPQHF.

The chain joins TRBV27 to TRBJ1-2; possible D gene TRBD1, 6 bases. The CDR3 has 16 residues. The germline V gene has CDR1 MNHEY and CDR2 SMNVEV (reference sequence). Trimming took off 3 bases at V and 0 bases at J, with 14 bases between the two ends. The CDR3 spells CASSFLGALANYGYTF. The DNA of the CDR3 is TGTGCCAGCAGTTTCCTGGGGGCCCTAGCTAACTATGGCTACACCTTC.

This chain joins TRBV6-6 and TRBJ1-5, with 9 nucleotides matching TRBD1. Germline V gives CDR1 MNHNY, CDR2 SVGAGI (reference sequence). Trimming took 5 bases from V and 0 from J; bases not matched to a gene: 5. CDR3 size: 16 residues. The CDR3 DNA follows: TGTGCCAGCAGTAGGGGACAGGGTGTTAGCAATCAGCCCCAGCATTTT. Protein: CASSRGQGVSNQPQHF.

This sequence joins TRBV15 and TRBJ1-3; 9 bases are a match to TRBD1. This CDR3 has 15 amino acids. The J segment lost 4 bases and the V segment lost 1 base, leaving 2 bases of the junction unmatched. Germline CDR1 and CDR2: LNHNV and YYDKDF (reference sequence). The CDR3 sequence: CATSRGTGEGNTIYF. The DNA of the CDR3 is TGTGCCACCAGCAGAGGGACAGGGGAAGGAAACACCATATATTTT.

This clone was recorded a few times. V gene TRBV3-1 (or the pseudogene TRBV3-2) combines with J gene TRBJ2-1, with a weak D call TRBD1 (5 bases). Trimming pared 1 base from V and 8 bases from J, leaving 15 bases between. Germline V gives CDR1 LGHDT, CDR2 YNNKEL (reference sequence). The CDR3 sequence is 15 residues long. CDR3 in DNA: TGTGCCAGCAGCCAAGGGACATCTAGATTTTATGAGCAGTTCTTC. It translates to CASSQGTSRFYEQFF.

The CDR3 region has the DNA TGTGCCAGCAGCCAAGATTTGGGTGGGACAGGAGGCCTTGGCTACACCTTC. Its translation: CASSQDLGGTGGLGYTF. The chain employs TRBV4-2 and TRBJ1-2, with TRBD1 identical over 8 bases. Per germline, CDR1 LGHNA and CDR2 YNFKEQ. The CDR3 is 17 amino acids. Trimming removed 0 bases from V and 7 bases from J; junction bases left unmatched: 13.

The chain combines TRBV6-6 with TRBJ1-5; 10 bases are shared with TRBD1. The CDR3 consists of 16 residues. Germline CDR1 MNHNY, CDR2 SVGAGI (reference sequence). V was pared by 5 bases and J by 3 bases, with 7 bases of the junction left unmatched. DNA of the CDR3: TGTGCCAGCAGTCCGCAGGACAGGGGGATCAATCAGCCCCAGCATTTT. Protein sequence: CASSPQDRGINQPQHF.

In DNA, the CDR3 is TGTGCCATCAGTGAGTTGCGGGACTCCTACGAGCAGTACTTC. As protein: CAISELRDSYEQYF. The chain is built from TRBV10-3 and TRBJ2-7, with TRBD2 as a possible D gene (6 bases). The CDR3 totals 14 residues. Germline V lookup: CDR1 ENHRY, CDR2 SYGVKD. V shed 1 base and J shed 0 bases, with 7 bases lying between them.

Within the sample, this clone is medium-sized (0.01 to 0.1%). This chain connects TRBV4-3 to TRBJ1-1, with 9 nucleotides matching TRBD1. The J segment lost 3 bases and the V segment lost 0 bases, leaving 5 bases of the junction unmatched. There are 16 residues in the CDR3. CDR1 and CDR2 (germline): LGHNA, YSLEER. The CDR3 reads CASSQDVTGGYTEAFF. The CDR3 DNA reads as TGCGCCAGCAGCCAAGATGTGACAGGGGGTTACACTGAAGCTTTCTTT.

The CDR3 nucleotides are TGTGCCAGCAGCCAAGGACAGGGGTGGACCGGGGAGCTGTTTTTT. This translates into CASSQGQGWTGELFF. This chain uses TRBV11-2 with TRBJ2-2; TRBD1 matches at 9 bases. V dropped 5 bases and J dropped 5; count of bases not matched to a gene: 6. The CDR3 sequence is 15 residues long. The germline gives CDR1 SGHAT, CDR2 FQNNGV. The full variable domain, its missing parts supplied by reference TRBV11-2 and TRBJ2-2, is EAGVAQSPRYKIIEKRQSVAFWCNPISGHATLYWYQQILGQGPKLLIQFQNNGVVDDSQLPKDRFSAERLKGVDSTLKIQPAKLEDSAVYLCASSQGQGWTGELFFGEGSRLTVL.

This rearrangement joins TRBV4-3 to TRBJ1-5; a possible D gene is TRBD1 (6 bases). Trimming stripped 0 bases from V and 8 bases from J, with 14 bases between. CDR1 and CDR2 from the germline V gene are LGHNA and YSLEER. This CDR3 contains 15 residues. CDR3 loop: CASSQDRQGIKPQHF. CDR3 sequence (DNA): TGCGCCAGCAGCCAAGATCGGCAGGGGATCAAGCCCCAGCATTTT.

The chain is built from TRBV5-5 and TRBJ1-4; 12 bases align to TRBD1. The CDR3 loop spans 18 amino acids. The ends lost 1 base at V and 8 bases at J; junction bases unmatched: 12. Germline V gene lookup returns CDR1 SGHKS and CDR2 YYEKEE (reference sequence). CDR3 coding DNA: TGTGCCAGCAGCTTGACCGGGACAGGGGGCGTTTTAGGAGAAAAACTGTTTTTT. This translates into CASSLTGTGGVLGEKLFF.

This clone was observed a few times. The CDR3 spells CASSLFGQGARYSGNTIYF. The CDR3 nucleotides are TGTGCCAGCAGTTTATTCGGACAGGGGGCGCGATATTCTGGAAACACCATATATTTT. The chain carries TRBV28 and TRBJ1-3, with 11 bases fitting TRBD1. The germline CDR1 and CDR2 sequences are MDHEN and SYDVKM. The V gene end was trimmed by 1 base and the J gene end by 1 base; junction bases not matched to a gene: 9. The CDR3 contains 19 residues.